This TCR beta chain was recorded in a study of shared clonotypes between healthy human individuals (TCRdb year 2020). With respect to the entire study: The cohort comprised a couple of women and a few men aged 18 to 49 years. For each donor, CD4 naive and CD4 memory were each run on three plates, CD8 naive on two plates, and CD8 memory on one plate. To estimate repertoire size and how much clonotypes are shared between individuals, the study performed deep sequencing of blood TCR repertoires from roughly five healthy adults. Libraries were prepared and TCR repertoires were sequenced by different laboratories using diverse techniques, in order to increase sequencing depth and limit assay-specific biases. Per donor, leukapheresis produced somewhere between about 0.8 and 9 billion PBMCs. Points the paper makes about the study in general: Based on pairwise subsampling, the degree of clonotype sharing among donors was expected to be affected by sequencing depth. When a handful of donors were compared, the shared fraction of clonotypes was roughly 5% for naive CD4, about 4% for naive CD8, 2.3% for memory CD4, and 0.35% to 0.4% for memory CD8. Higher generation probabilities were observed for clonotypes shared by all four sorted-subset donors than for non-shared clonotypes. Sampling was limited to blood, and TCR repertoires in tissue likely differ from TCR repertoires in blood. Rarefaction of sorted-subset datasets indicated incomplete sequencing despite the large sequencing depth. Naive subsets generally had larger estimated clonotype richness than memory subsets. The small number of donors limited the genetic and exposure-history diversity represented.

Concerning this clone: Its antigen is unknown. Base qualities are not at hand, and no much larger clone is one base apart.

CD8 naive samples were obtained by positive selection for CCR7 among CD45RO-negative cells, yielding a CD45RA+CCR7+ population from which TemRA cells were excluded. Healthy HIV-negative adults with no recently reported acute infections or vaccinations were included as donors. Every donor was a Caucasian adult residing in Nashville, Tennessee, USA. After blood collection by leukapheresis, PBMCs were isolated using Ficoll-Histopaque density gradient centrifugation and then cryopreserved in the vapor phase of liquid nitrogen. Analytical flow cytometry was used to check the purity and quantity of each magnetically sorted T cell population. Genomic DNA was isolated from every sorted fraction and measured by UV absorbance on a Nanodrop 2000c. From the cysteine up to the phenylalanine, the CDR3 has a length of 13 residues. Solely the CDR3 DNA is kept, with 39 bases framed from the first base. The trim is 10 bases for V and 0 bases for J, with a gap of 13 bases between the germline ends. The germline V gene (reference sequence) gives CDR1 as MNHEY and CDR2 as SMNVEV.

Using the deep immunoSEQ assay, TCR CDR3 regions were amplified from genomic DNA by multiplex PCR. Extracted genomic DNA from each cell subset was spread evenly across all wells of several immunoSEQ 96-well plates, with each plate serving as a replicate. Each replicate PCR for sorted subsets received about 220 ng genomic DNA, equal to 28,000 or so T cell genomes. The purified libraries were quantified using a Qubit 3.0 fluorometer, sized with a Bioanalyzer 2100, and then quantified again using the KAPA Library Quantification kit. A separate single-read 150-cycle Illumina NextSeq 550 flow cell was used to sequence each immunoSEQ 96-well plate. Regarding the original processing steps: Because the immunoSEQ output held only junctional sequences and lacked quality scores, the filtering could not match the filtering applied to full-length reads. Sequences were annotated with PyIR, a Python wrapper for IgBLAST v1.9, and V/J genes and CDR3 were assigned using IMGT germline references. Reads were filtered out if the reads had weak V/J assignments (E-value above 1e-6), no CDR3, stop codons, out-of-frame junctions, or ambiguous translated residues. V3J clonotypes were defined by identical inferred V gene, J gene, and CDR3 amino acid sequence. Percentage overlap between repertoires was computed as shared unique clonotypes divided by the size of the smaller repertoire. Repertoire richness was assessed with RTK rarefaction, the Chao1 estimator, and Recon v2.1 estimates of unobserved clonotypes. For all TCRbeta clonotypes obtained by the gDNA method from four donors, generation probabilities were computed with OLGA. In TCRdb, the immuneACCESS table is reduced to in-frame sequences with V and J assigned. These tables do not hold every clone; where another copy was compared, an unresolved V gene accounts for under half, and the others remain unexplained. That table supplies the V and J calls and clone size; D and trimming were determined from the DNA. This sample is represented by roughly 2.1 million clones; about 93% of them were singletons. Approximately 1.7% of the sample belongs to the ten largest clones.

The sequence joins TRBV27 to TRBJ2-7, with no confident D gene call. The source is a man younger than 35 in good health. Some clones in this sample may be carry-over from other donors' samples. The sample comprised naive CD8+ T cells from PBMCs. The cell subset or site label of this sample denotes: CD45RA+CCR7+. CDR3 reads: CATGLVSSYEQYF. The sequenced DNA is TGTGCCACCGGTTTAGTTAGCTCCTACGAGCAGTACTTC.